One T cell receptor (beta chain) is described in this entry. Trimming shortened V by 1 base and J by 6 bases, and 10 bases separated the two germline ends. The CDR3 has 13 amino acids. Germline V CDR1 and CDR2: SGHNT, YENEEA. Profiling relied on immunoSEQ multiplex PCR, and the TCRdb table lists in-frame clones only, not all of them. The table lists roughly 60,000 clones, around nine tenths of them singletons, with approximately 10% in the top ten. The data stem from a study of glioma-infiltrating T cells after dendritic cell vaccination. Time point given: after dendritic cell vaccination, including at tumor progression/relapse.

The specimen comprised blood, sampled after dendritic cell vaccination. This sequence joins TRBV11-3 and TRBJ2-7; a possible D gene is TRBD2 (5 bases). This TCR came from a human donor with glioblastoma. CDR3 DNA: TGTGCCAGCAGCTTAGCTACCCGGGGCGAGCAGTACTTC. Residues: CASSLATRGEQYF.